The entry below gives a single T cell receptor (beta chain) sequence along with its context. As yet, its antigen is unknown. The germline gives CDR1 SGHRS, CDR2 YFSETQ. J gave up 2 bases and V 7 bases, and 1 base lay outside the gene matches. The CDR3 runs 13 residues. This record belongs to a study of T cell responses to AZD1222 COVID-19 vaccine. Study findings and constraints: Donors skewed white British and female; clonal diversity was possibly underestimated. Seropositive status at baseline applied to only a handful of AZD1222 recipients. Once two AZD1222 doses were given, Spike-specific TCR breadth and depth went up.

Produced via immunoSEQ multiplex PCR; TCRdb's table is partial and in-frame only. The profile shows about 180,000 clones, 85% to 90% of them singletons. The receptor comes from an adult in good health. The chain combines TRBV5-1 with TRBJ2-1, with TRBD1 matching over 9 bases. The sequencing used peripheral blood, collected on day 0 of AZD1222 vaccination. The DNA for the CDR3 is TGCGCCAGCGGGACAGGGACCTACAATGAGCAGTTCTTC. Encoded protein: CASGTGTYNEQFF.